The sequence of this T cell receptor (beta chain) was determined in a study of blood T cell repertoires in COVID-19. Some clones are missing from TCRdb's copy, which holds only in-frame ones; the method was immunoSEQ multiplex PCR. The table has about 81,000 clones, approximately 85% seen once. Material for sequencing was peripheral blood. The TCR was taken from a man between 65 and 85 years old with acute or convalescent COVID-19.

As DNA, the CDR3 is TGTGCCAGCAGCTCCGGGACTAGCGGGAACAATGAGCAGTTCTTC. It specifies CASSSGTSGNNEQFF. V and J are TRBV5-4 and TRBJ2-1, with 13 bases matching TRBD2. Losses at the gene ends were 3 bases for V and 5 bases for J; bases not matched to a gene: 2. The germline V gene encodes CDR1 SGHNT and CDR2 YYREEE (reference sequence). The CDR3 spans 15 residues.